A single sample gave rise to the 26 T cell receptor beta chains below, sequenced in a study of cytomegalovirus exposure and HLA in healthy donors (dated by TCRdb to between 2016 and 2019). Library preparation used the immunoSEQ multiplex PCR assay. For the multiplex PCR, a mixture combining 60 forward primers for TCR Vbeta segments and 13 reverse primers for TCR Jbeta segments was used. Drawn from immuneACCESS, this table holds only the in-frame rearrangements with V and J called that TCRdb kept. Clones are partly lost; checked studies trace under half to an unresolved V gene and leave the rest unexplained. This sample lists some 130,000 clones; about 60% were detected once. About a tenth of the sample goes to the ten largest clones. Sequences were obtained from PBMCs. The receptors stem from a man aged 40-55 years in good health and CMV-seropositive.

This chain connects TRBV29-1 to TRBJ2-7; 14 bases line up with TRBD2. The junction had 2 bases not matched to a gene; V was cut back by 3 bases and J by 4 bases. CDR3 length: 14 residues. Germline CDR1 is SQVTM and CDR2 is ANQGSEA. CDR3 residues: CSVETSGRAYEQYF. Written as DNA, the CDR3 is TGCAGCGTTGAGACTAGCGGGAGGGCTTACGAGCAGTACTTC.

The V gene is TRBV19, the J gene TRBJ2-1, with 12 bases lining up with TRBD2. Unmatched junction bases numbered 2, after V lost 4 bases and J lost 10 bases. Germline lookup yields CDR1 LNHDA and CDR2 SQIVND (reference sequence). The CDR3 sequence is 13 residues long. Here the CDR3 reads CASSNLAGGEQFF. The CDR3 DNA reads TGTGCCAGTAGTAACCTAGCGGGAGGGGAGCAGTTCTTC.

The V gene is TRBV2, the J gene TRBJ1-5, with 8 bases aligning to TRBD1. J was trimmed by 6 bases and V by 1 base; bases with no gene match: 5. CDR1 and CDR2 from the germline V gene are SNHLY and FYNNEI. This CDR3 spans 15 amino acids. Here the CDR3 DNA reads TGTGCCAGCAGTGAAGAGGTTGGACAGGGTCAGCCCCAGCATTTT. Its protein product is CASSEEVGQGQPQHF.

J is TRBJ2-1 and V is TRBV11-2; D is perhaps TRBD2 (5 bases). This CDR3 contains 12 residues. V lost 3 bases to trimming and J lost 7 bases, with 7 bases between them. CDR1 and CDR2 (germline): SGHAT, FQNNGV. The CDR3 DNA follows: TGTGCCAGCAGCTTTGGGGAGAATGAGCAGTTCTTC. It is translated as CASSFGENEQFF.

J is TRBJ2-2 and V is TRBV5-4; TRBD1 aligns across 7 bases. Germline loops: CDR1 SGHNT, CDR2 YYREEE (reference sequence). The CDR3 sequence is 15 residues long. Trimming at V came to 4 bases and at J to 4 bases, leaving 7 bases not matched to a gene. The CDR3 reads CASSQGQLGTGELFF. The CDR3 DNA is TGTGCCAGCAGCCAGGGACAGTTGGGCACCGGGGAGCTGTTTTTT.

This clone was counted only a few times. The chain carries TRBV29-1 and TRBJ2-3, with 8 bases lining up with TRBD1. Trimming took 6 bases from V and 5 from J; bases not matched to a gene: 7. CDR3 length: 13 residues. Germline V gene sequence: CDR1 SQVTM, CDR2 ANQGSEA. DNA for the CDR3: TGCAGCGTCGAGGACAGGGTGGGAGATACGCAGTATTTT. This gives the protein CSVEDRVGDTQYF.

This clone was detected only a few times. The chain joins TRBV29-1 to TRBJ2-1, with a weak D call TRBD1 (5 bases). CDR1 is SQVTM and CDR2 is ANQGSEA in the germline V gene. Trimming pared 3 bases from V and 12 bases from J, leaving 24 bases between. CDR3 length: 15 residues. The CDR3 loop is CSVDIDRRSERGQFF. CDR3 DNA: TGCAGCGTTGATATAGACCGCCGCTCAGAAAGGGGGCAGTTCTTC.

This clone was detected a few times. In the same sample, other DNA sequences code for this CDR3. The rearrangement links TRBV6-6 to TRBJ2-5; D is perhaps TRBD1 (5 bases). Trimming cost V 7 bases and J 5 bases, with 11 bases left between them. The CDR3 covers 12 residues. Germline CDR1 MNHNY, CDR2 SVGAGI (reference sequence). CDR3 sequence reads: CASKQGRETQYF. CDR3 sequence (DNA): TGTGCCAGCAAGCAGGGTCGGGAGACCCAGTACTTC.

The chain has TRBV14 and TRBJ1-1; D uncertain. CDR3 length: 13 amino acids. Germline CDR1 reads SGHDN; CDR2 reads FVKESK. V dropped 5 bases and J dropped 0 bases, with 7 bases sitting between them. The DNA for the CDR3 is TGTGCCAGCAGCTACACCATGAACACTGAAGCTTTCTTT. This encodes CASSYTMNTEAFF. Using reference TRBV14 and TRBJ1-1 for the parts outside the CDR3, the full variable domain is EAGVTQFPSHSVIEKGQTVTLRCDPISGHDNLYWYRRVMGKEIKFLLHFVKESKQDESGMPNNRFLAERTGGTYSTLKVQPAELEDSGVYFCASSYTMNTEAFFGQGTRLTVV.

The chain carries TRBV28 and TRBJ1-5; 12 bases align to TRBD1. This CDR3 region has 16 residues. Germline V gene data show CDR1 as MDHEN and CDR2 as SYDVKM. V shed 3 bases, J shed 6 bases, and the junction held 6 bases outside the gene matches. The CDR3, as DNA: TGTGCCAGCAGTTTCCTGGGACAGGGGGCTAGTCAGCCCCAGCATTTT. Its protein is CASSFLGQGASQPQHF.

V gene TRBV7-9 combines with J gene TRBJ2-7; D is unresolved. This CDR3 has 13 amino acids. Trimming stripped 1 base from V and 3 bases from J, with 7 bases between. The germline gives CDR1 SEHNR, CDR2 FQNEAQ (reference sequence). In DNA, the CDR3 is TGTGCCAGCAGCTTAGGTCAGGACTACGAGCAGTACTTC. As protein: CASSLGQDYEQYF.

The chain combines TRBV18 with TRBJ2-3; D call uncertain. Trimming pared 1 base from V and 0 bases from J, leaving 11 bases between. Germline V CDR1 and CDR2: KGHSH, LQKENI. The CDR3 totals 16 residues. The CDR3 region is CASSPLEAASTDTQYF. CDR3 coding DNA: TGTGCCAGCTCACCACTCGAGGCGGCTAGCACAGATACGCAGTATTTT. The whole variable domain, filled in from reference TRBV18 and TRBJ2-3, reads NAGVMQNPRHLVRRRGQEARLRCSPMKGHSHVYWYRQLPEEGLKFMVYLQKENIIDESGMPKERFSAEFPKEGPSILRIQQVVRGDSAAYFCASSPLEAASTDTQYFGPGTRLTVL.

The chain combines TRBV7-8 with TRBJ2-1; D is undetermined. V was shortened by 5 bases and J by 9 bases, with 5 bases between the two germline ends. CDR3 length: 10 residues. From germline, CDR1 is SGHVS and CDR2 FQNEAQ. The CDR3 DNA sequence: TGTGCCAGCAGCCCCTCTGAGCAGTTCTTC. It yields the protein CASSPSEQFF.

This chain joins TRBV4-3 and TRBJ2-7; D not resolved. From germline, CDR1 is LGHNA and CDR2 YSLEER. V lost 0 bases, J lost 2 bases, and 11 bases lay in between. The CDR3 length is 15 residues. Written as DNA, the CDR3 is TGCGCCAGCAGCCAAGATTTACACCGAACCTACGAGCAGTACTTC. Protein product: CASSQDLHRTYEQYF.

The rearrangement uses TRBV18 and TRBJ2-3; TRBD1 matches at 7 bases. The ends lost 3 bases at V and 2 bases at J; junction bases unmatched: 8. Germline CDR1 is KGHSH and CDR2 is LQKENI. The CDR3 spans 16 residues. Written as DNA, the CDR3 is TGTGCCAGCTCACCCACACAGGGGAAATCCACAGATACGCAGTATTTT. Its protein product is CASSPTQGKSTDTQYF.

This clone was counted a single time. The rearrangement uses TRBV9 and TRBJ2-5, with 8 positions matching TRBD2. This CDR3 contains 14 residues. CDR1 and CDR2 from the germline V gene are SGDLS and YYNGEE. With V trimmed by 0 bases and J by 4 bases, 2 bases remained unmatched. CDR3 coding DNA: TGTGCCAGCAGCGTAGGTGCGGGAGGAGAGACCCAGTACTTC. The encoded protein is CASSVGAGGETQYF.

The chain is built from TRBV7-8 and TRBJ1-2; 12 bases line up with TRBD1. Per germline, CDR1 SGHVS and CDR2 FQNEAQ. J lost 8 bases, V lost 5 bases, and 9 bases had no gene match. The CDR3 runs 15 residues. DNA of the CDR3: TGTGCCAGCAGCCCAGAGGGACAGGGGGCAGTCGGCTACACCTTC. It is translated as CASSPEGQGAVGYTF.

The chain combines TRBV20-1 with TRBJ2-7; D is uncertain. CDR1 and CDR2 (germline): DFQATT, SNEGSKA (reference sequence). This CDR3 contains 11 residues. Trimming removed 4 bases at V and 3 bases at J, with 7 bases between. As DNA, the CDR3 is TGCAGTGCTAAACAGAGCTACGAGCAGTACTTC. Protein sequence: CSAKQSYEQYF.

This clone was counted only a few times. This rearrangement joins TRBV5-4 to TRBJ2-5, with 7 bases that match TRBD1. Trimming cost V 3 bases and J 2 bases; bases outside gene matches: 4. The CDR3 runs 14 residues. Germline CDR1 and CDR2: SGHNT and YYREEE (reference sequence). CDR3 DNA: TGTGCCAGCAGCTCTACAGGGGAACAAGAGACCCAGTACTTC. It specifies CASSSTGEQETQYF.

The rearrangement joins TRBV18 to TRBJ2-5; D gene unclear. Per germline, CDR1 KGHSH and CDR2 LQKENI. V was pared by 3 bases and J by 3 bases, with 14 bases between. The CDR3 is made up of 15 amino acids. The CDR3 loop is CASSPARSGEETQYF. The CDR3 DNA sequence: TGTGCCAGCTCACCCGCGAGGAGTGGAGAAGAGACCCAGTACTTC.

This chain's CDR3 is CASSLAGASYNEQFF. The CDR3 DNA follows: TGTGCCAGCAGCTTAGCGGGAGCTTCCTACAATGAGCAGTTCTTC. The chain joins TRBV11-2 to TRBJ2-1; tentative D call: TRBD2 (6 bases). V lost 1 base, J lost 1 base, and 8 bases lay in between. Germline CDR1 is SGHAT and CDR2 is FQNNGV. This CDR3 region has 15 residues. The complete variable domain, with remaining parts taken from reference TRBV11-2 and TRBJ2-1, reads EAGVAQSPRYKIIEKRQSVAFWCNPISGHATLYWYQQILGQGPKLLIQFQNNGVVDDSQLPKDRFSAERLKGVDSTLKIQPAKLEDSAVYLCASSLAGASYNEQFFGPGTRLTVL.

The chain has TRBV18 and TRBJ1-4; no clear D gene. Trimming left V 8 bases short and J 5 bases short, with 12 bases between. The CDR3 has 13 amino acids. Per germline, CDR1 KGHSH and CDR2 LQKENI. CDR3 in amino acids: CASQPRQNEKLFF. DNA of the CDR3: TGTGCCAGCCAGCCCAGGCAGAATGAAAAACTGTTTTTT.

This clone has only a few counts. The rearrangement links TRBV5-1 to TRBJ2-1, with 9 nucleotides matching TRBD2. CDR3 length: 13 amino acids. Losses at the gene ends were 7 bases for V and 6 bases for J; bases not matched to a gene: 5. CDR1 SGHRS and CDR2 YFSETQ come from the germline V gene. The CDR3 spells CASGNSGSNEQFF. CDR3 sequence (DNA): TGCGCCAGCGGTAATAGCGGGAGCAATGAGCAGTTCTTC.

The chain recombines TRBV5-6 with TRBJ2-5; D perhaps matches TRBD1 (7 bases). The assigned J gene may be wrong: the sequence end matches TRBJ2-7 better. Germline lookup yields CDR1 SGHDT and CDR2 YYEEEE. The CDR3 contains 14 residues. The CDR3 bases are TGTGCCAGCAGCTTGGGGCAGGGGGGTTACGAGCAGTACTTC. It encodes CASSLGQGGYEQYF.

There are a few counts of this clone. V gene TRBV7-9 combines with J gene TRBJ2-3; TRBD2 might be the D (5 bases). The germline CDR1 and CDR2 sequences are SEHNR and FQNEAQ (reference sequence). The germline V and J ends were trimmed by 3 bases and 0 bases, with 7 bases remaining between them. The CDR3 is made up of 14 amino acids. The CDR3 region is CASSFGGSTDTQYF. The CDR3, as DNA: TGTGCCAGCAGCTTCGGCGGGAGCACAGATACGCAGTATTTT.

This clone was seen more than once but under ten times. V usage is TRBV19 and J usage is TRBJ1-2; weak D call: TRBD1 (6 bases). The V and J ends lost 7 bases and 4 bases respectively, with 16 bases between them. CDR1 and CDR2 (germline): LNHDA, SQIVND (reference sequence). The CDR3 has 14 residues. The CDR3 coding sequence is TGTGCCAGTACCCCACAGGGTAGGACCTATGGCTACACCTTC. Protein product: CASTPQGRTYGYTF.